Presented here are 3 T cell receptor beta chains from one specimen sequenced in a study of blood T cell repertoires in COVID-19. Assay: immunoSEQ multiplex PCR; the TCRdb copy retains only in-frame clones and omits some. The sample holds 130,000 or so clones; roughly 91% are singletons and the top ten take around 4.5%. The sample was peripheral blood. Every receptor here comes from a man in his sixties with COVID-19, enrolled during active disease.

The rearrangement links TRBV6-5 to TRBJ2-3, with 7 bases matching TRBD2. This CDR3 has 15 amino acids. V lost 7 bases to trimming and J lost 1 base; unmatched junction nucleotides: 8. Looked up from germline, CDR1 is MNHEY and CDR2 is SVGAGI. The chain's CDR3 is CASTLERGGTDTQYF. The DNA of the CDR3 is TGTGCCAGCACCCTCGAGCGGGGCGGCACAGATACGCAGTATTTT.

Concerning this clone: This sample also contains other DNA sequences that code for the same CDR3. The chain combines TRBV5-1 with TRBJ1-2, with unresolved D. The CDR3 covers 14 residues. V lost 0 bases to trimming and J lost 5 bases, with 11 bases between them. Germline V gene lookup returns CDR1 SGHRS and CDR2 YFSETQ. The CDR3 loop reads CASSLDGRGYGYTF. The CDR3 nucleotides read TGCGCCAGCAGCTTGGATGGCCGCGGGTATGGCTACACCTTC.

The V gene is TRBV25-1, the J gene TRBJ2-7, with D tentatively TRBD1 (6 bases). The ends were cut back, 6 bases at V and 2 bases at J, with 14 bases in the middle. The germline CDR1 and CDR2 sequences are MGHDK and SYGVNS. CDR3 length equals 14 residues. CDR3 nucleotides: TGTGCCAGCAGCGACTCGACAGGCGCCTACGAGCAGTACTTC. It is translated as CASSDSTGAYEQYF.